These T cell receptor beta chains were read from a single sample in a study of Ad26.COV2.S vaccination and SARS-CoV-2 variants. Data came from immunoSEQ multiplex PCR; TCRdb stores just in-frame clones and leaves some out. The top ten hold less than 5.5% of the sample, which has 350,000 to 500,000 clones, around 91% seen once. The starting material was peripheral blood, obtained in a trial of Ad26.COV2.S vaccine versus placebo. The receptors originated from a person between 18 and 65 years old who received the Ad26.COV2.S COVID-19 vaccine or a placebo. Both conserved end residues are part of each CDR3. The D gene is left open where the match is weak. Expanded clones are given a class, and other clones once, few, many or no size at all.

>TRBV4-3|TRBD1|once|14|TRBJ2-7
TGCGCCAGCAGCGCCAGCAGGGGGCTGTACGAGCAGTACTTC
CASSASRGLYEQYF
>TRBV28|NA|NA|14|TRBJ1-1
TGTGCCAGCAGTTTGAAGGGAGGGGGCACTGAAGCTTTCTTT
CASSLKGGGTEAFF
>TRBV3-1/TRBV3-2|NA|NA|17|TRBJ1-1
TGTGCCAGCAGCCAAGATTCAATTGGTGATGGGAGGACTGAAGCTTTCTTT
CASSQDSIGDGRTEAFF
>TRBV27|NA|NA|10|TRBJ2-1
TGTGCCGCAGGGGGGGCTGAGCAGTTCTTC
CAAGGAEQFF
>TRBV7-2|NA|NA|12|TRBJ1-2
TGTGCCAGCAGCGATACAGGCTATGGCTACACCTTC
CASSDTGYGYTF
>TRBV5-1|NA|NA|14|TRBJ2-2
TGCGCCAGCAGCTTGGGAGGGGCTCTGAGGGAGCTGTTTTTT
CASSLGGALRELFF
>TRBV3-1/TRBV3-2|TRBD1|NA|16|TRBJ2-7
TGTGCCAGCAGCCCCCCCGGGACAGGGGGACTTGACGAGCAGTACTTC
CASSPPGTGGLDEQYF
>TRBV29-1|NA|NA|16|TRBJ2-2
TGCAGCGTTGAAGAACTCAGGGCCACGAACACCGGGGAGCTGTTTTTT
CSVEELRATNTGELFF
>TRBV18|NA|NA|13|TRBJ1-1
TGTGCCAGCTCACCTGGGCAGGAACCTGAAGCTTTCTTT
CASSPGQEPEAFF
>TRBV29-1|TRBD1|NA|13|TRBJ2-1
TGCAGCGTTGAGCCCCGGACAGGGAATGAGCAGTTCTTC
CSVEPRTGNEQFF
>TRBV28|TRBD1|NA|14|TRBJ2-3
TGTGCCAGCAGTCTCCGACAGGGGTCAGATACGCAGTATTTT
CASSLRQGSDTQYF
>TRBV27|NA|NA|15|TRBJ2-3
TGTGCCAGCAGTTTGGTCGGGGAGTCCACAGATACGCAGTATTTT
CASSLVGESTDTQYF
>TRBV6-2/TRBV6-3|NA|NA|14|TRBJ2-5
TGTGCCAGCAGTCCGGACAGCCCTTCAGAGACCCAGTACTTC
CASSPDSPSETQYF
>TRBV19|NA|NA|17|TRBJ2-2
TGTGCCAGTAGTATAGGGGCACAGGGACCGAACACCGGGGAGCTGTTTTTT
CASSIGAQGPNTGELFF
>TRBV5-1|NA|NA|16|TRBJ2-3
TGCGCCAGCAGCCCCTGGACGAGGGGTTGGACAGATACGCAGTATTTT
CASSPWTRGWTDTQYF
>TRBV12-3/TRBV12-4|NA|NA|12|TRBJ2-3
TGTGCCAGCAGTTTGAAGCTAGATACGCAGTATTTT
CASSLKLDTQYF
>TRBV9|NA|NA|13|TRBJ1-6
TGTGCCAGCTCGGTGGGGAGCAATTCACCCCTCCACTTT
CASSVGSNSPLHF
>TRBV7-3|NA|NA|15|TRBJ2-1
TGTGCCAGCCGCCGACCAGACGGCCCTTACAATGAGCAGTTCTTC
CASRRPDGPYNEQFF
>TRBV11-2|NA|NA|15|TRBJ1-2
TGTGCCAGCAACGGTATCCAGGGGAATTTCTATGGCTACACCTTC
CASNGIQGNFYGYTF
>TRBV5-1|TRBD2|NA|16|TRBJ2-7
TGCGCCAGCAGCTCCCGTGCTAGCGGGAGCTCCTACGAGCAGTACTTC
CASSSRASGSSYEQYF
>TRBV28|TRBD2|NA|16|TRBJ2-4
TGTGCCAGCAGTTTACCCGGACTAGGGAAGGGAAACATTCAGTACTTC
CASSLPGLGKGNIQYF
>TRBV7-3|TRBD2|NA|15|TRBJ2-5
TGTGCCAGCAGCCGGGCGGGACTAGCGTTGGAGACCCAGTACTTC
CASSRAGLALETQYF
>TRBV11-2|NA|NA|13|TRBJ1-5
TGTGCCAGCAGCTTTGAAGGGGATCAGCCCCAGCATTTT
CASSFEGDQPQHF
>TRBV21-1|NA|NA|11|TRBJ1-5
TGTGCCAGCTATAGCAATCAGCCCCAGCATTTT
CASYSNQPQHF